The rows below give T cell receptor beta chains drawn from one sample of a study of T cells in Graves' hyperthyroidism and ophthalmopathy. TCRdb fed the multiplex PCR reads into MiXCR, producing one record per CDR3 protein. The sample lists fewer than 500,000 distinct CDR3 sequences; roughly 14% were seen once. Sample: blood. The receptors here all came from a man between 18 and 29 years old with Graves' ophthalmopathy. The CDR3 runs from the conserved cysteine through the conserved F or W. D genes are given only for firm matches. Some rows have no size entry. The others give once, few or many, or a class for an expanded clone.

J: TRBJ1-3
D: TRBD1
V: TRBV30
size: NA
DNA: TGTGCCTGGAGTACAGGGGGCGCAGCTGGAAACACCATATATTTT
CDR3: CAWSTGGAAGNTIYF

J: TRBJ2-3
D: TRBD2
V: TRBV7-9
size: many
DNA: TGTGCCAGCTCCACTTACCGGACTAGCGGGGACACAGATACGCAGTATTTT
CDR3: CASSTYRTSGDTDTQYF

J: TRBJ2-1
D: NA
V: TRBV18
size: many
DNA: TGTGCCAGCTCACCCGCCGCAGCGTACAATGAGCAGTTCTTC
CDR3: CASSPAAAYNEQFF

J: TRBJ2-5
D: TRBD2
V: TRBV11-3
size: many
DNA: TGTGCCAGCAGCTTAGTCGGCGGGGGGGTGGGAGAGACCCAGTACTTC
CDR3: CASSLVGGGVGETQYF

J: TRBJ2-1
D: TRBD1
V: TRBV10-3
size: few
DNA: TGTGCCATCAGTGTGACAGGGTTGGATGAGCAGTTCTTC
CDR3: CAISVTGLDEQFF

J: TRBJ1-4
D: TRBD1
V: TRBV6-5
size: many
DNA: TGTGCCAGCAGTTACCAGGGACAGGGGAATGAAAAACTGTTTTTT
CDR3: CASSYQGQGNEKLFF

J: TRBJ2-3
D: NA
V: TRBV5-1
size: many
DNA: TGCGCCAGCAGCTTGGGGGTGAGGGCGCAGTATTTT
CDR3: CASSLGVRAQYF

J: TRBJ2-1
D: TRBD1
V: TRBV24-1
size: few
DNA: TGTGCCACCAGTGATTTCGGGACAGCCCACAATGAGCAGTTCTTC
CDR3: CATSDFGTAHNEQFF

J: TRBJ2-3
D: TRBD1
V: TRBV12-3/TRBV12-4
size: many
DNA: TGTGCCAGCAGTCCCATGACAGGGGGCGCGGGAGATACGCAGTATTTT
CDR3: CASSPMTGGAGDTQYF

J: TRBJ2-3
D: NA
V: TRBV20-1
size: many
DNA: TGCAGTGCCCCCGACCAGGAGACCACAGATACGCAGTATTTT
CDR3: CSAPDQETTDTQYF

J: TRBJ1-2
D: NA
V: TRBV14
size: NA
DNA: TGTGCCAGCAGCCCCTATGGAGCAAAATCGAACTATGGCTACACCTTC
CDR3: CASSPYGAKSNYGYTF

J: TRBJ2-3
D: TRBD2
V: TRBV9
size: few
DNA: TGTGCCAGCAGCCCCCGCGGCTGGGCTAGCGGGAGGGGTGGAACAGATACGCAGTATTTT
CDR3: CASSPRGWASGRGGTDTQYF

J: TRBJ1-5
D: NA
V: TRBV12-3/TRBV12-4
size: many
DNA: TGTGCCAGCTCGCTGAACAATCAGCCCCAGCATTTT
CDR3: CASSLNNQPQHF

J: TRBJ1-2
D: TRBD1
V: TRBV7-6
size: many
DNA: TGTGCCAGCAGCCCCAGGACAGGGCCCTATGGCTACACCTTC
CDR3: CASSPRTGPYGYTF

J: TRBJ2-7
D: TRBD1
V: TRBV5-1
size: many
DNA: TGCGCCAGCAGCTTCGGGACAGGGCACTCCTACGAGCAGTACTTC
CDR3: CASSFGTGHSYEQYF

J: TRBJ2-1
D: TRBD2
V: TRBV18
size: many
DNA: TGTGCCAGCTCACCACCGACTAGCGGGAGGAACAATGAGCAGTTCTTC
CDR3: CASSPPTSGRNNEQFF

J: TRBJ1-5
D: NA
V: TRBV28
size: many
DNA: TGTGCCAGCATGGAGGTCTCCCATCAGCCCCAGCATTTT
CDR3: CASMEVSHQPQHF

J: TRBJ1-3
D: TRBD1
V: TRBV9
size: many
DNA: TGTGCCAGCAGCGTAACGGGACAGTCGACTGGAAACACCATATATTTT
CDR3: CASSVTGQSTGNTIYF

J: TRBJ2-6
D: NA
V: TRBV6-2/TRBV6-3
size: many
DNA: TGTGCCAGCAGTTACAACTCTGGGGCCAACGTCCTGACTTTC
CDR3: CASSYNSGANVLTF

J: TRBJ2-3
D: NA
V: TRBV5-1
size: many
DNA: TGCGCCAGCAGCTTGTTTTTGCCCTCAGATACGCAGTATTTT
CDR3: CASSLFLPSDTQYF

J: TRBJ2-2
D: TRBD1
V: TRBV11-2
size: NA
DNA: TGTGCCAGCAGCCTCCAGGGGGTGGGGGCCGGGGAGCTGTTTTTT
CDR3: CASSLQGVGAGELFF

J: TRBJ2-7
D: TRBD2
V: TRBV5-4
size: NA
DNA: TGTGCCAGCAGCCGGACTAGCGGGGCGGTCTACGAGCAGTACTTC
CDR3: CASSRTSGAVYEQYF

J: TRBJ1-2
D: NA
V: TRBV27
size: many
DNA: TGTGCCAGCAGTGACTACTATGGCTACACCTTC
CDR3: CASSDYYGYTF

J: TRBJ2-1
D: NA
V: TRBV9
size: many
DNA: TGTGCCAGCAGACCCGGACTCGATCCACATGAGCAGTTCTTC
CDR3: CASRPGLDPHEQFF

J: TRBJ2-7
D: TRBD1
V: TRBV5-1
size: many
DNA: TGCGCCAGCAGCTTTGGGACAGGGTTGTACGAGCAGTACTTC
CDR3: CASSFGTGLYEQYF

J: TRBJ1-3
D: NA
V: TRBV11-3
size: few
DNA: TGTGCCAGCAGCGATCGGAATTCTGGAAACACCATATATTTT
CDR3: CASSDRNSGNTIYF

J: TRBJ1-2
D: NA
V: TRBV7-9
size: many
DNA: TGTGCCAGCAGCCCCGGGCAATTGCTGGGCTATGGCTACACCTTC
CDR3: CASSPGQLLGYGYTF

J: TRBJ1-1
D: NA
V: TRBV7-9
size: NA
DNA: TGTGCCAGCAGCCTCAGTTCCACTGAAGCTTTCTTT
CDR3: CASSLSSTEAFF

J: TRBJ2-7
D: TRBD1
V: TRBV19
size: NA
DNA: TGTGCCAGTACGGGACAGGGGCCCTACGAGCAGTACTTC
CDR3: CASTGQGPYEQYF

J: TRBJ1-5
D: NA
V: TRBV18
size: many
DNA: TGTGCCAGCTCCCCTATTCATAGCAATCAGCCCCAGCATTTT
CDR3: CASSPIHSNQPQHF

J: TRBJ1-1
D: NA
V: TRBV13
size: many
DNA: TGTGCCAGCAGCTTAGTTGAGGGGATGAACACTGAAGCTTTCTTT
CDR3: CASSLVEGMNTEAFF

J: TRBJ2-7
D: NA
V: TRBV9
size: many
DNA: TGTGCCAGCAGCGCAATCGACGGTACCTACGAGCAGTACTTC
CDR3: CASSAIDGTYEQYF

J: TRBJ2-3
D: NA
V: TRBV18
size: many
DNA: TGTGCCAGCTCACCACCCCACTTTTCTAGCACAGATACGCAGTATTTT
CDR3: CASSPPHFSSTDTQYF

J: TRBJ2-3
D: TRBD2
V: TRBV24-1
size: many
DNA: TGTGCCACCAGCGGGGGGGCCTCAGATACGCAGTATTTT
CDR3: CATSGGASDTQYF

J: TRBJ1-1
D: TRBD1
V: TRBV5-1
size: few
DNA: TGCGCCAGCAGCTTTAGGACAGGGGGCAACACTGAAGCTTTCTTT
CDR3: CASSFRTGGNTEAFF

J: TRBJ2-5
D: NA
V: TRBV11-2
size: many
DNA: TGTGCCAGCAGCTTAAGGGACTACCAAGAGACCCAGTACTTC
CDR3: CASSLRDYQETQYF

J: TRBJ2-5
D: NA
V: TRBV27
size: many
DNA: TGTGCCAGCAGTTTTTGGGGGAGCAAAGAGACCCAGTACTTC
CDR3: CASSFWGSKETQYF